These 18 T cell receptor beta chains were sequenced from one sample in a study of blood T cell repertoires in COVID-19. Clones were sequenced by immunoSEQ multiplex PCR, and TCRdb holds only the in-frame ones, with some missing. The profile shows about 260,000 clones, about 90% of them singletons. The sequenced sample consisted of peripheral blood. The receptors were sampled from a woman aged 40 to 50 who had recovered from COVID-19.

The chain couples TRBV18 to TRBJ1-1; TRBD1 agrees at 8 bases. CDR3 length: 13 residues. The germline V gene has CDR1 KGHSH and CDR2 LQKENI. The J segment lost 8 bases and the V segment lost 1 base, leaving 3 bases of the junction unmatched. This CDR3 reads CASSPLRDREAFF. As DNA, the CDR3 is TGTGCCAGCTCACCACTTCGGGACAGGGAAGCTTTCTTT.

The count of this clone is one. The chain has TRBV11-2 and TRBJ2-7, with unresolved D. This CDR3 has 14 residues. Germline CDR1 SGHAT, CDR2 FQNNGV. Trimming removed 1 base from V and 3 bases from J, with 10 bases in between. The CDR3, as DNA: TGTGCCAGCAGCTTAGCTGGCCCATACTACGAGCAGTACTTC. This encodes CASSLAGPYYEQYF.

The V gene is TRBV4-1, the J gene TRBJ1-6; the D gene is possibly TRBD1 (5 bases). There are 16 residues in the CDR3. Between the trimmed V and J ends, which lost 4 bases and 0 bases, there was a span of 10 bases. Germline loops: CDR1 MGHRA, CDR2 YSYEKL. CDR3 in DNA: TGCGCCAGCAGCCCCAGGGATATCTCCTATAATTCACCCCTCCACTTT. It is translated as CASSPRDISYNSPLHF.

The V call is TRBV6-5, the J call TRBJ2-3; 11 bases fit TRBD2. The CDR3 spans 16 residues. The V and J ends lost 0 bases and 5 bases, in that order; junction bases with no gene match: 4. In germline, CDR1 is MNHEY, CDR2 SVGAGI. The CDR3 is CASSYSSGGAGDTQYF. DNA for the CDR3: TGTGCCAGCAGTTACTCTAGCGGGGGGGCCGGAGATACGCAGTATTTT.

The chain couples TRBV5-6 to TRBJ1-2; 11 bases agree with TRBD1. The J segment lost 9 bases and the V segment lost 3 bases, leaving 4 bases of the junction unmatched. The length of the CDR3 is 13 residues. Germline CDR1 and CDR2: SGHDT and YYEEEE. CDR3 sequence (DNA): TGTGCCAGCAGCTCCTGGACAGGGGGCCGCTACACCTTC. It encodes CASSSWTGGRYTF.

The table lists this clone with a few counts. The chain is built from TRBV2 and TRBJ2-3; D is ambiguous. The CDR3 totals 12 residues. The germline V gene has CDR1 SNHLY and CDR2 FYNNEI. The V and J ends lost 4 bases and 4 bases respectively, with 6 bases between them. In DNA form, the CDR3 reads TGTGCCAGCAGTGTAGTACCAGATACGCAGTATTTT. Its translation: CASSVVPDTQYF. Looking up the rest from reference TRBV2 and TRBJ2-3 gives the full variable domain: EPEVTQTPSHQVTQMGQEVILRCVPISNHLYFYWYRQILGQKVEFLVSFYNNEISEKSEIFDDQFSVERPDGSNFTLKIRSTKLEDSAMYFCASSVVPDTQYFGPGTRLTVL.

The chain employs TRBV5-6 and TRBJ2-1; 12 nucleotides agree with TRBD1. J gave up 8 bases and V 0 bases, and 6 bases lay outside the gene matches. Germline V lookup: CDR1 SGHDT, CDR2 YYEEEE. This CDR3 has 16 residues. As DNA, the CDR3 is TGTGCCAGCAGCTTGGTAGTCGGGACAGGGGGCGATGAGCAGTTCTTC. This sequence encodes CASSLVVGTGGDEQFF.

The rearrangement uses TRBV3-1 (or the pseudogene TRBV3-2) and TRBJ2-3, with 7 bases lining up with TRBD2. The J segment lost 1 base and the V segment lost 6 bases, leaving 7 bases of the junction unmatched. The CDR3 has 15 amino acids. CDR1 and CDR2 from the germline V gene are LGHDT and YNNKEL (reference sequence). For the CDR3, the DNA is TGTGCCAGCAGTTTAGCGGGTACGGGCACAGATACGCAGTATTTT. Amino acids: CASSLAGTGTDTQYF.

The chain recombines TRBV4-1 with TRBJ1-1; D gene unclear. Germline values: CDR1 MGHRA, CDR2 YSYEKL. Trimming stripped 0 bases from V and 1 base from J, with 6 bases between. CDR3 length: 14 amino acids. Here the CDR3 reads CASSQDSGNTEAFF. CDR3 DNA: TGCGCCAGCAGCCAAGATTCAGGGAACACTGAAGCTTTCTTT.

The chain is built from TRBV19 and TRBJ1-6; TRBD1 might be the D (5 bases). The CDR3 runs to 12 residues. The germline V and J ends were trimmed by 1 base and 14 bases, with 9 bases remaining between them. The germline CDR1 and CDR2 sequences are LNHDA and SQIVND (reference sequence). CDR3 DNA: TGTGCCAGTAGTATAGTAGGGGCGGCCCTCCACTTT. Translated: CASSIVGAALHF.

The chain is built from TRBV7-3 and TRBJ2-1; D gene unclear. Trimming stripped 3 bases from V and 5 bases from J, with 8 bases between. CDR3 length equals 13 residues. From germline, CDR1 is SGHTA and CDR2 FQGTGA. In DNA form, the CDR3 reads TGTGCCAGCAGCTTGAGGCGAAACAATGAGCAGTTCTTC. Amino acid sequence: CASSLRRNNEQFF.

The chain recombines TRBV7-8 with TRBJ1-1; perhaps TRBD1 as D (6 bases). The V end lost 2 bases, the J end lost 4 bases, and 11 bases lay between the germline ends. This CDR3 contains 14 residues. From germline, CDR1 is SGHVS and CDR2 FQNEAQ. Written as DNA, the CDR3 is TGTGCCAGCAGCTTATGGGGCAGGGGCACTGAAGCTTTCTTT. This codes for CASSLWGRGTEAFF.

The gene calls are TRBV30 and TRBJ1-5, with a weak D call TRBD1 (6 bases). Germline values: CDR1 GTSNPN, CDR2 SVGIG (reference sequence). V lost 2 bases, J lost 6 bases, and 11 bases lay in between. The CDR3 consists of 13 residues. The CDR3 sequence is CAWSTGLGQPQHF. The CDR3 DNA is TGTGCCTGGAGTACAGGGTTAGGTCAGCCCCAGCATTTT.

The chain combines TRBV5-4 with TRBJ1-1; 9 bases fit TRBD1. Germline CDR1 SGHNT, CDR2 YYREEE (reference sequence). Trimming cost V 4 bases and J 5 bases; bases outside gene matches: 9. CDR3 size: 15 residues. The CDR3 region has the DNA TGTGCCAGCAGCCTGGGGACAGGGTGGGGTACTGAAGCTTTCTTT. This sequence encodes CASSLGTGWGTEAFF. The complete variable domain, with remaining parts taken from reference TRBV5-4 and TRBJ1-1, reads ETGVTQSPTHLIKTRGQQVTLRCSSQSGHNTVSWYQQALGQGPQFIFQYYREEENGRGNFPPRFSGLQFPNYSSELNVNALELDDSALYLCASSLGTGWGTEAFFGQGTRLTVV.

Written as DNA, the CDR3 is TGTGCCTGGAGTGTAGGAGGTAATAGCAATCAGCCCCAGCATTTT. It translates to CAWSVGGNSNQPQHF. The rearrangement links TRBV30 to TRBJ1-5; no clear D gene. The CDR3 consists of 15 residues. The V gene lost 0 bases and the J gene lost 0 bases, with 9 bases spanning the gap. CDR1 and CDR2 (germline): GTSNPN, SVGIG (reference sequence). Full variable domain (rest looked up from reference TRBV30 and TRBJ1-5): SQTIHQWPATLVQPVGSPLSLECTVEGTSNPNLYWYRQAAGRGLQLLFYSVGIGQISSEVPQNLSASRPQDRQFILSSKKLLLSDSGFYLCAWSVGGNSNQPQHFGDGTRLSIL.

This sequence joins TRBV18 and TRBJ2-5; possible D gene TRBD2, 6 bases. This CDR3 has 14 amino acids. Germline CDR1 reads KGHSH; CDR2 reads LQKENI. Trimming took off 7 bases at V and 5 bases at J, with 17 bases between the two ends. CDR3 bases: TGTGCCAGCTGTACCGGGACTGGCGCCGAGACCCAGTACTTC. Translated, it gives CASCTGTGAETQYF.

This clone showed up just once. The chain links TRBV7-2 to TRBJ2-7, with TRBD1 matching over 9 bases. CDR1 and CDR2 from the germline V gene are SGHTA and FQGNSA. The trim removed 7 bases at V and 5 bases at J, leaving 24 bases unmatched. The CDR3 has 19 amino acids. Here the CDR3 reads CASTPRWDRVTSFRDEQYF. As DNA, the CDR3 is TGTGCCAGCACCCCCCGGTGGGACAGGGTTACTTCCTTCCGGGACGAGCAGTACTTC.

The chain couples TRBV5-1 to TRBJ2-7, with 9 nucleotides matching TRBD1. This CDR3 is built from 13 residues. J was trimmed by 2 bases and V by 8 bases; bases with no gene match: 5. CDR1 is SGHRS, CDR2 YFSETQ, per germline. DNA of the CDR3: TGCGCCAGTGGCTGGACAGGGGCCTACGAGCAGTACTTC. Its translation: CASGWTGAYEQYF.